Here is one T cell receptor (beta chain) with its context. The antigen it recognizes is unknown. No much larger clonotype is one base removed from it; base qualities were not supplied. Per the publication, the time point label means: baseline before first vaccination. The vaccinee samples were drawn from two UK trials, COV001 and COV002, one of which was a single-blind randomized controlled phase 2/3 trial testing AZD1222 (ChAdOx1 nCoV-19) in healthy adults. For TCRbeta chain sequencing, PBMC samples were collected from trial participants at day 0 and at day 28 after the second dose. The CDR3 regions of human TCRbeta chains were analyzed by immunosequencing. The authors processed their data as follows. TCRs in the repertoires were matched against a reference library of SARS-CoV-2-specific TCRs that had been generated with the MIRA antigen-specificity platform. Breadth meant the fraction of unique TCRs that were SARS-CoV-2-associated, whereas depth meant the fraction of total T cells that were SARS-CoV-2-associated. Using the MIRA data, each spike-specific TCR was mapped to the spike region that the TCR reacts to and placed in a CD4 or CD8 class. Log10-transformed breadth and depth values were compared by one-way ANOVA with Sidak's multiple comparisons tests. TCRdb re-hosts the immuneACCESS table, in-frame sequences only. Its copies lack some clones; in the studies checked, an unresolved V gene accounts for under half of them, and the cause for the rest is not known. V, J and clone size derive from that table, while D and trimming were established from the DNA sequence. The sample profile shows more than 110,000 clones; less than 95% of them were found once. About 3.4% of the sample lies in the top ten.

The CDR3 covers 15 residues, taking in both the cysteine and the phenylalanine. The retained sequence is limited to the CDR3, 45 bases, with the frame set at the first base. Taken from the germline V gene, the CDR1 and CDR2 loops are SGHAT and FQNNGV. V has 5 bases trimmed and J has 7 bases trimmed; junction bases matching no gene number 8. This specimen belongs to a study of T cell responses to AZD1222 COVID-19 vaccine (dated by TCRdb to the early 2020s). Regarding the research as a whole: AZD1222 recipients with second doses at about 4 weeks or about 12 weeks were pooled, because spike-specific TCR depth and breadth did not differ between schedules. Trial participants were enrolled into age subgroups of 18-55, 56-69 and 70-plus years, which contained 148, 28 and 57 TCR-sequenced participants, respectively. A total of just over 230 trial participants underwent TCR sequencing, of whom around 200 received two doses of AZD1222 and 26 received two doses of the MenACWY control vaccine.

The full study reports these points: After two AZD1222 doses, spike-specific TCR breadth and depth were significantly higher than at day 0 and than in MenACWY recipients. Conclusions about previously exposed vaccinees were limited because only six or seven AZD1222 recipients were SARS-CoV-2 seropositive at baseline. Reportedly, close to half of the unique spike-specific TCRs recognized epitopes lying outside the regions that are mutated in the B.1.351 and B.1.1.7 variants. Because no day 14 peak-response samples were available, repertoires were characterized only after the peak T cell response. The vaccine-associated CD4 TCRs covered the entire spike protein, and the dominant responses fell in regions 160-218 and 743-854. In the small 56-69-year group, the increase in depth fell short of significance, most likely because of low power. Participants were mostly white British and included more females than males, and it was suggested by the authors that clonal diversity may have been underestimated.

Material: peripheral blood, obtained on day 0 of AZD1222 vaccination. The receptor comes from an adult in good health. In this chain, TRBV11-2 is recombined with TRBJ2-1; 10 central bases correspond to TRBD1. At the DNA level, the sequence is TGTGCCAGCAGCCCGACAGGGGGCTTTCTGAATGAGCAGTTCTTC. Translated, this is CASSPTGGFLNEQFF.